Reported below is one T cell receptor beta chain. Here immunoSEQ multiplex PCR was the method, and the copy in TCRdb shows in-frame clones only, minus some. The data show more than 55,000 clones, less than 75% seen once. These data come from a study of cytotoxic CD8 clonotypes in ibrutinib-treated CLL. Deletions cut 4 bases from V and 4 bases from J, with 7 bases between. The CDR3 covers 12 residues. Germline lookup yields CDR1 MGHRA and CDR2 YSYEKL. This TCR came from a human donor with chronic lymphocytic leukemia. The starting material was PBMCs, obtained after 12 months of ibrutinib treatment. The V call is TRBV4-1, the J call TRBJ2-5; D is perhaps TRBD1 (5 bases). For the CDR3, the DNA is TGCGCCAGCAGCCCTAGGGGAGAGACCCAGTACTTC. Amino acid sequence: CASSPRGETQYF.